This T cell receptor beta chain was documented in a study of shared clonotypes between healthy human individuals. Deep was the level at which the assay was run. An approximately 200 ng quantity of DNA, 25,000 to 35,000 T cell genomes, went into the sorted-subset replicate PCRs. Some clones are missing from TCRdb's copy, which holds only in-frame ones; the method was immunoSEQ multiplex PCR. This sample has approximately 2.3 million clones, with more than 85% found just once. V shed 6 bases and J shed 1 base, with 7 bases lying between them. Germline CDR1 MNHNS, CDR2 SASEGT. The CDR3 sequence is 13 residues long.

The source material was naive CD4+ T cells from PBMCs. The subset denotes: CD45RA+ positively selected. The sequence derives from a man younger than 35 in good health. Some clones in this sample may be carry-over from other donors' samples. The rearrangement uses TRBV6-1 and TRBJ1-5; no reliable D call. CDR3 amino acids: CASRQDSNQPQHF. For the CDR3, the DNA is TGTGCCAGCAGGCAGGACAGCAATCAGCCCCAGCATTTT.